This T cell receptor (beta chain) is drawn from a study of graft-versus-host responses after intestinal transplantation. Broader study findings: Recipient marrow showed GvH clones, some seen first in ileum or blood.

The V gene's germline CDR1 is MNHNS and CDR2 SASEGT. Trimming cost V 5 bases and J 0 bases, with 14 bases left between them. The CDR3 has 15 residues. Data came from immunoSEQ multiplex PCR; TCRdb stores just in-frame clones and leaves some out. The table lists around 120,000 clones, approximately 92% of them singletons. Notes on this clone: No antigen is known for it.

The chain is built from TRBV6-1 and TRBJ2-7; D is uncertain. The receptor was derived from a human donor who received an intestinal transplant. Sequenced here: unstimulated CD4+ T cells sorted from spleen or lymph node cells, sampled before intestinal transplant. The CDR3 protein is CASSSLEGSSYEQYF. The CDR3, as DNA: TGTGCCAGCAGTTCCTTGGAAGGGTCCTCCTACGAGCAGTACTTC.